This record concerns one T cell receptor (beta chain) sequence. Its cognate antigen is unknown. With the Oncomine TCR Beta short-read assay, DNA from cultured CD4+ T cells was sequenced. TCRdb analysed the PCR reads with MiXCR anew, one entry per CDR3 protein. The sample carries fewer than 20,000 distinct CDR3 sequences, approximately 50% recorded once. This sample was included in a study of vaccination and CD4 T cells after COVID-19. Treatment indicated: roughly 10-day PBMC culture with coronavirus spike peptide pools or control peptides (ViraFEST assay). The CDR3 runs 14 residues. V lost 2 bases, J lost 0 bases, and 2 bases lay in between. Looked up from germline, CDR1 is SGHTA and CDR2 is FQGNSA.

This TCR came from a human donor who had recovered from COVID-19. This chain uses TRBV7-2 with TRBJ2-6; D gene ambiguous. The sample consisted of CD4+ T cells from blood, cultured in vitro, taken before SARS-CoV-2 vaccination. The CDR3 reads CASSLSSGANVLTF. The CDR3 region has the DNA TGTGCCAGCAGCTTAAGCTCTGGGGCCAACGTCCTGACTTTC.